The 26 T cell receptor beta chains below all came from one sample that was sequenced in a study of CD8+ T cells in alopecia areata. The sequencing template was cDNA reverse transcribed from extracted RNA. Clones were read by immunoSEQ multiplex PCR, and TCRdb kept only the in-frame ones, dropping some. Among about 150,000 clones listed, approximately 65% were seen once. Material: CD8+ T cells sorted from blood. The receptor source for this set is a human donor in good health.

CDR3 DNA sequence: TGTGCCAGCAGCGTAGGCGGGAGGGCCCGAGATGAGCAGTTCTTC. Translating gives CASSVGGRARDEQFF. J is TRBJ2-1 and V is TRBV9, with 9 positions matching TRBD2. V lost 0 bases to trimming and J lost 8 bases; unmatched junction nucleotides: 6. The CDR3 spans 15 residues. Germline-derived CDR1 and CDR2 are SGDLS and YYNGEE.

This rearrangement joins TRBV9 to TRBJ2-3, with 7 nucleotides matching TRBD2. The germline gives CDR1 SGDLS, CDR2 YYNGEE. The junction had 1 base not matched to a gene; V was cut back by 3 bases and J by 0 bases. The CDR3 extends over 14 amino acids. The CDR3 DNA follows: TGTGCCAGCAGCGCTAGCGGTAGCACAGATACGCAGTATTTT. It yields the protein CASSASGSTDTQYF.

J is TRBJ1-2 and V is TRBV29-1, with a tentative D call TRBD1 (6 bases). Germline loops: CDR1 SQVTM, CDR2 ANQGSEA. The V gene lost 3 bases and the J gene lost 8 bases, with 10 bases spanning the gap. This CDR3 comprises 11 residues. CDR3 DNA: TGCAGCGTTGAGTACAGGGAAGGCTACACCTTC. Translation gives CSVEYREGYTF.

In this sample, this clone turned up a few times. The chain combines TRBV27 with TRBJ2-1, with 7 bases identical to TRBD1. Germline assignment: CDR1 MNHEY and CDR2 SMNVEV (reference sequence). The V segment lost 6 bases and the J segment 7 bases; nucleotides outside the gene matches: 12. The CDR3 length is 15 residues. The CDR3 loop is CASSAETGKGNEQFF. As DNA, the CDR3 is TGTGCCAGCAGCGCAGAGACAGGGAAGGGGAATGAGCAGTTCTTC.

The sample holds a few counts of this clone. V is TRBV7-9 and J is TRBJ2-1; D tentatively fits TRBD1 or TRBD2 (5 bases each). Looked up from germline, CDR1 is SEHNR and CDR2 is FQNEAQ (reference sequence). This CDR3 is 15 amino acids long. The ends were cut back, 4 bases at V and 7 bases at J, with 17 bases in the middle. The CDR3 DNA reads TGTGCCAGCAGCTCACCCGGGGCTGAGGAGAATGAGCAGTTCTTC. This sequence encodes CASSSPGAEENEQFF. The whole variable domain, remainder taken from reference TRBV7-9 and TRBJ2-1, is DTGVSQNPRHKITKRGQNVTFRCDPISEHNRLYWYRQTLGQGPEFLTYFQNEAQLEKSRLLSDRFSAERPKGSFSTLEIQRTEQGDSAMYLCASSSPGAEENEQFFGPGTRLTVL.

The V call is TRBV4-2, the J call TRBJ2-1, with D unclear. This CDR3 region has 15 residues. The germline V gene has CDR1 LGHNA and CDR2 YNFKEQ. V lost 1 base and J lost 6, with 13 bases in between. The CDR3 spells CASSQATGVVNEQFF. CDR3 coding DNA: TGTGCCAGCAGCCAAGCCACGGGTGTAGTCAATGAGCAGTTCTTC.

This clone has more than one count but fewer than ten. The J gene is TRBJ2-3, the V gene TRBV29-1; 13 nucleotides line up with TRBD2. The V segment lost 4 bases and the J segment 4 bases; nucleotides outside the gene matches: 8. CDR3 length: 16 residues. Per germline, CDR1 SQVTM and CDR2 ANQGSEA. In DNA, the CDR3 is TGCAGCGTTGGCCCTGGACTAGCGGGAGCATCAGATACGCAGTATTTT. This codes for CSVGPGLAGASDTQYF.

The chain combines TRBV20-1 with TRBJ1-5; no clear D gene. The V gene's germline CDR1 is DFQATT and CDR2 SNEGSKA (reference sequence). This CDR3 spans 9 amino acids. CDR3 sequence (DNA): TGCAGCGCCGGTCAGCCCCAGCATTTT. Residues: CSAGQPQHF.

This clone was seen a handful of times. This CDR3 is CASSLDAYRNSYNEQFF. In nucleotides, the CDR3 is TGTGCCAGCAGCTTGGACGCGTACAGGAACTCCTACAATGAGCAGTTCTTC. The rearrangement joins TRBV5-6 to TRBJ2-1; maybe TRBD1 (5 bases). V lost 0 bases, J lost 0 bases, and 13 bases lay in between. Germline V lookup: CDR1 SGHDT, CDR2 YYEEEE. CDR3 length: 17 amino acids.

This clone was detected only once. This chain uses TRBV29-1 with TRBJ2-1, with 8 bases aligning to TRBD1. Trimming at V came to 1 base and at J to 6 bases, leaving 8 bases not matched to a gene. The CDR3 totals 15 residues. Germline-derived CDR1 and CDR2 are SQVTM and ANQGSEA. This chain's CDR3 is CSVEVGRTGINEQFF. The CDR3 coding sequence is TGCAGCGTTGAAGTGGGGAGGACAGGGATCAATGAGCAGTTCTTC.

V gene TRBV4-2 combines with J gene TRBJ2-5; 11 bases map to TRBD2. With V trimmed by 0 bases and J by 4 bases, 4 bases remained unmatched. The CDR3 has 16 residues. Per the germline V gene, CDR1 is LGHNA and CDR2 is YNFKEQ. CDR3 DNA sequence: TGTGCCAGCAGCCAAGAACTAGCGGGAGTAGGAGAGACCCAGTACTTC. This codes for CASSQELAGVGETQYF.

The chain joins TRBV6-5 to TRBJ2-5; weak D call: TRBD2 (5 bases). Germline lookup yields CDR1 MNHEY and CDR2 SVGAGI. The CDR3 runs 15 residues. The V and J ends lost 6 bases and 1 base respectively, with 15 bases between them. The CDR3 DNA reads TGTGCCAGCAGCCCCCTCACTAGACCCCAAGAGACCCAGTACTTC. It encodes CASSPLTRPQETQYF.

In this sample, this clone turned up a few times. CDR3: CASSVTSGSTDTQYF. For the CDR3, the DNA is TGTGCCAGCAGTGTCACTAGCGGGAGCACAGATACGCAGTATTTT. The J gene is TRBJ2-3, the V gene TRBV6-4; 9 nucleotides align to TRBD2. The CDR3 totals 15 residues. V lost 4 bases, J lost 0 bases, and 2 bases stayed unmatched. Germline-derived CDR1 and CDR2 are MRHNA and SNTAGT.

This clone turned up a few times. This chain connects TRBV9 to TRBJ2-7, with D unresolved. Per germline, CDR1 SGDLS and CDR2 YYNGEE. V lost 4 bases, J lost 4 bases, and 12 bases lay in between. This CDR3 is 13 amino acids long. Here the CDR3 DNA reads TGTGCCAGCAGCCCACCCGGACGGTACGAGCAGTACTTC. It encodes CASSPPGRYEQYF. Variable domain in full (rest from reference TRBV9 and TRBJ2-7): DSGVTQTPKHLITATGQRVTLRCSPRSGDLSVYWYQQSLDQGLQFLIQYYNGEERAKGNILERFSAQQFPDLHSELNLSSLELGDSALYFCASSPPGRYEQYFGPGTRLTVT.

This sequence joins TRBV7-9 and TRBJ1-1; D is unclear. The CDR3 contains 12 residues. Trimming pared 5 bases from V and 5 bases from J, leaving 9 bases between. The germline gives CDR1 SEHNR, CDR2 FQNEAQ (reference sequence). The CDR3 bases are TGTGCCAGCAGCATCGGGAGGACTGAAGCTTTCTTT. Protein sequence: CASSIGRTEAFF. Using reference TRBV7-9 and TRBJ1-1 for the parts outside the CDR3, the full variable domain is DTGVSQNPRHKITKRGQNVTFRCDPISEHNRLYWYRQTLGQGPEFLTYFQNEAQLEKSRLLSDRFSAERPKGSFSTLEIQRTEQGDSAMYLCASSIGRTEAFFGQGTRLTVV.

As concerns this clone: At the DNA level, this CDR3 is encoded by other sequences in the same sample as well. J is TRBJ2-7 and V is TRBV7-9; possible D gene TRBD2, 5 bases. CDR1 is SEHNR and CDR2 is FQNEAQ in the germline V gene (reference sequence). CDR3 size: 11 residues. The V gene lost 3 bases and the J gene lost 5 bases, with 5 bases spanning the gap. The CDR3: CASSFGNEQYF. The CDR3 DNA sequence: TGTGCCAGCAGCTTCGGGAACGAGCAGTACTTC.

The gene calls are TRBV27 and TRBJ2-7, with 10 bases fitting TRBD2. Unmatched junction bases numbered 6, after V lost 4 bases and J lost 3 bases. Looked up from germline, CDR1 is MNHEY and CDR2 is SMNVEV (reference sequence). The CDR3 contains 15 residues. Here the CDR3 DNA reads TGTGCCAGCAGTTCACTAGCGGGGATACTCTACGAGCAGTACTTC. Its protein product is CASSSLAGILYEQYF.

This clone was counted a few times. The rearrangement uses TRBV29-1 and TRBJ2-5; 8 positions match TRBD2. Germline V CDR1 and CDR2: SQVTM, ANQGSEA. This CDR3 has 13 amino acids. V lost 3 bases to trimming and J lost 5 bases; unmatched junction nucleotides: 5. CDR3 in DNA: TGCAGCGTTGATAGCGGGATAAGGGAGACCCAGTACTTC. Amino acid sequence: CSVDSGIRETQYF.

Only a few counts were recorded for this clone. The rearrangement links TRBV4-1 to TRBJ2-7, with 7 bases matching TRBD1. The CDR3 extends over 14 amino acids. Germline CDR1 reads MGHRA; CDR2 reads YSYEKL. The J segment lost 3 bases and the V segment lost 3 bases, leaving 5 bases of the junction unmatched. The CDR3 region has the DNA TGCGCCAGCAGCCATGGGACAGTGAACTACGAGCAGTACTTC. Amino acid sequence: CASSHGTVNYEQYF.

The chain links TRBV27 to TRBJ2-6, with D hard to call. V lost 6 bases to trimming and J lost 0 bases, with 3 bases between them. The CDR3 runs to 13 residues. Germline V lookup: CDR1 MNHEY, CDR2 SMNVEV (reference sequence). The CDR3 reads CASSYSGANVLTF. The CDR3, as DNA: TGTGCCAGCAGCTACTCTGGGGCCAACGTCCTGACTTTC.

This clone was seen a few times. The J gene is TRBJ2-7, the V gene TRBV13; a possible D gene is TRBD2 (6 bases). V lost 5 bases and J 3 bases, leaving 17 bases between the germline ends. Per germline, CDR1 PRHDT and CDR2 FYEKMQ (reference sequence). The CDR3 sequence is 15 residues long. The DNA for the CDR3 is TGTGCCAGCAGCCTTGGTCCGCGGGAAGACTACGAGCAGTACTTC. Its translation: CASSLGPREDYEQYF.

This chain connects TRBV4-1 to TRBJ1-5; the D is unclear. V lost 0 bases, J lost 9 bases, and 9 bases lay in between. This CDR3 has 13 amino acids. CDR1 is MGHRA, CDR2 YSYEKL, per germline. The CDR3 sequence is CASSQDRTRPQHF. DNA of the CDR3: TGCGCCAGCAGCCAAGATAGGACCCGGCCCCAGCATTTT.

J is TRBJ2-7 and V is TRBV7-8; D unresolved. The CDR3 is made up of 11 amino acids. The V end lost 5 bases, the J end lost 1 base, and 3 bases lay between the germline ends. The germline CDR1 and CDR2 sequences are SGHVS and FQNEAQ. CDR3 DNA sequence: TGTGCCAGCAGCCATTCCTACGAGCAGTACTTC. It yields the protein CASSHSYEQYF.

The chain couples TRBV23-1 to TRBJ2-1; possible D gene TRBD2, 6 bases. TRBV23-1 is assigned to the ORF class and has an uncertain function. V shed 0 bases and J shed 5 bases, with 17 bases lying between them. The CDR3 has 17 amino acids. CDR3 residues: CASSQSVRDRGNNEQFF. As DNA, the CDR3 is TGCGCCAGCAGTCAATCTGTGCGGGATAGGGGTAACAATGAGCAGTTCTTC.

V gene TRBV18 combines with J gene TRBJ2-5; 7 bases match TRBD2. The CDR3 length is 19 residues. The trim removed 3 bases at V and 4 bases at J, leaving 20 bases unmatched. Per the germline V gene, CDR1 is KGHSH and CDR2 is LQKENI. This chain's CDR3 is CASSPTITGTSVALETQYF. CDR3 in DNA: TGTGCCAGCTCACCGACAATCACTGGAACTAGCGTGGCTCTAGAGACCCAGTACTTC.

This clone was seen more than once but under ten times. The chain combines TRBV29-1 with TRBJ2-3, with D uncertain. V lost 1 base, J lost 0 bases, and 8 bases lay in between. The CDR3 extends over 14 amino acids. The germline V gene encodes CDR1 SQVTM and CDR2 ANQGSEA. Written as DNA, the CDR3 is TGCAGCGTTGAAGGACTTACGAGCACAGATACGCAGTATTTT. Amino acid sequence: CSVEGLTSTDTQYF.